A selection of T cell receptor beta chains follows, all from one sample in a study of T cell responses to AZD1222 COVID-19 vaccine. The assay was immunoSEQ multiplex PCR, and TCRdb's table has in-frame clones only and misses some. The sample has 130,000 to 150,000 clones, around 89% seen once. Sample: peripheral blood, taken on day 0 of AZD1222 vaccination. The receptors shown here come from an adult in good health. Both conserved end residues are part of each CDR3. The D gene is left open where the match is weak. Rows give clone size only sometimes, using once, few, many, or a class for an expanded clone.

TRBJ2-5,.,TRBV6-4,.,CASSLDGGETQYF,TGTGCCAGCAGCCTGGACGGGGGCGAGACCCAGTACTTC
TRBJ1-1,.,TRBV4-1,.,CASSLWGQGNTEAFF,TGCGCCAGCAGCCTTTGGGGGCAGGGGAACACTGAAGCTTTCTTT
TRBJ1-6,.,TRBV5-1,.,CASSYEPGTNSPLHF,TGCGCCAGCAGTTATGAGCCGGGGACTAATTCACCCCTCCACTTT
TRBJ2-5,TRBD1,TRBV5-1,.,CASSAITGGWETQYF,TGCGCCAGCAGCGCCATCACAGGGGGCTGGGAGACCCAGTACTTC
TRBJ2-3,.,TRBV12-3/TRBV12-4,.,CASSLLTDTQYF,TGTGCCAGCAGTTTATTGACAGATACGCAGTATTTT
TRBJ1-2,.,TRBV6-4,.,CASSPGLNYGYTF,TGTGCCAGCAGTCCCGGGCTTAACTATGGCTACACCTTC
TRBJ2-2,.,TRBV27,.,CASTGHTGELFF,TGTGCCAGCACCGGTCACACCGGGGAGCTGTTTTTT
TRBJ1-5,TRBD1,TRBV6-6,.,CASRLGRGLNQPQHF,TGTGCCAGCCGCTTAGGCAGGGGGTTGAATCAGCCCCAGCATTTT
TRBJ2-1,TRBD1,TRBV11-2,.,CASSLLTGTGRLNEQFF,TGTGCCAGCAGCTTATTAACCGGGACAGGGAGACTGAATGAGCAGTTCTTC
TRBJ1-2,TRBD1,TRBV7-8,.,CASSFERMGQGAYGYTF,TGTGCCAGCAGCTTCGAGCGAATGGGACAGGGCGCCTATGGCTACACCTTC
TRBJ1-2,TRBD1,TRBV7-2,.,CASSLRQGADGYTF,TGTGCCAGCAGCCTCAGACAGGGGGCTGATGGCTACACCTTC
TRBJ2-7,TRBD2,TRBV7-8,.,CASRLAGGNEQYF,TGTGCCAGCCGACTAGCGGGGGGGAACGAGCAGTACTTC
TRBJ2-7,.,TRBV5-6,few,CASTPGRSYEQYF,TGTGCCAGCACCCCGGGACGCTCCTACGAGCAGTACTTC
TRBJ1-4,.,TRBV5-4,.,CASSLLGAASEKLFF,TGTGCCAGCAGCTTGCTAGGGGCGGCAAGCGAAAAACTGTTTTTT